A selection of T cell receptor beta chains follows, all from one sample in a study of a mutant IDH1 vaccine in newly diagnosed glioma. For these receptors, no antigen is known. Produced via immunoSEQ multiplex PCR; TCRdb's table is partial and in-frame only. Of roughly 60,000 clones listed, about 80% are singletons. This material consisted of PBMCs, taken from a glioma patient whose treatment included an IDH1 peptide vaccine. The receptor set was obtained from a man aged 25 to 45 with glioma. The CDR3 runs from the conserved cysteine through the conserved F or W. A D gene is named only where the DNA matches it firmly. Not all rows give a size; the values are once, few, many and, for expanded clones, a class.

>TRBV19|.|TRBJ1-6|.
TGTGCCAGTAGTCCAGGGGTTAATTCACCCCTCCACTTT
CASSPGVNSPLHF
>TRBV6-4|TRBD1|TRBJ2-2|once
TGTGCCAGCAGTGAAGGGACAGGGGACACCGGGGAGCTGTTTTTT
CASSEGTGDTGELFF
>TRBV19|TRBD1|TRBJ2-7|.
TGTGCCAGTAGTACCAATCCGGGACAGGGAGTCTACGAGCAGTACTTC
CASSTNPGQGVYEQYF
>TRBV18|.|TRBJ2-7|once
TGTGCCAGCTCACCATCTGGACGGGACGAGCAGTACTTC
CASSPSGRDEQYF
>TRBV2|.|TRBJ1-1|.
TGTGCCAGCAGGGCGAACAGGGAGGGAGCTTTCTTT
CASRANREGAFF
>TRBV2|TRBD2|TRBJ2-7|.
TGTGCCAGCAGTCGCAGCGGGGACGAGCAGTACTTC
CASSRSGDEQYF
>TRBV5-1|TRBD2|TRBJ2-1|.
TGCGCCAGCAGCTTGGGAACTCCACTAGCGTTTGAGTTCTTC
CASSLGTPLAFEFF
>TRBV19|.|TRBJ2-2|once
TGTGCCAGTAGCCTAGGGGTTGGGGAACCCGTGGGGACCGGGGAGCTGTTTTTT
CASSLGVGEPVGTGELFF
>TRBV4-3|.|TRBJ1-1|.
TGCGCCAGCAGCCAAGACCGGAACACTGAAGCTTTCTTT
CASSQDRNTEAFF
>TRBV7-9|TRBD2|TRBJ2-1|.
TGTGCCAGCCCGGCTAGCGGGAGTCGGAATGAGCAGTTCTTC
CASPASGSRNEQFF
>TRBV4-1|.|TRBJ1-6|.
TGCGCCAGCAGCCAAGATCTCGGTTCACCCCTCCACTTT
CASSQDLGSPLHF
>TRBV5-1|TRBD2|TRBJ2-3|.
TGCGCCAGCAGCTTGGGACTAGCGGGAGCAGATACGCAGTATTTT
CASSLGLAGADTQYF
>TRBV28|TRBD1|TRBJ2-7|.
TGTGCCAGCAGTCCTTACAGGGGAAAATCCTACGAGCAGTACTTC
CASSPYRGKSYEQYF
>TRBV19|TRBD1|TRBJ2-7|.
TGTGCCAGTAGTAGGACAGGGGGGATAGCGGAGACCGGGCAGTACTTC
CASSRTGGIAETGQYF
>TRBV7-9|.|TRBJ1-2|.
TGTGCCAGCAGCTTAGAGGGCAGGGCCGGAGGCTACACCTTC
CASSLEGRAGGYTF
>TRBV6-1|.|TRBJ2-1|few
TGTGCCAGCCACTTTAGCGGCCTCGGCGAGCAGTTCTTC
CASHFSGLGEQFF
>TRBV5-1|TRBD1|TRBJ1-3|.
TGCGCCAGCAGTCAGGACAGGGGGCAAGGAAACACCATATATTTT
CASSQDRGQGNTIYF
>TRBV4-1|.|TRBJ1-2|.
TGCGCCAGCAGCCATCCCGACACCAACTATGGCTACACCTTC
CASSHPDTNYGYTF
>TRBV6-5|TRBD1|TRBJ1-3|.
TGTGCCAGCAGTCAGGGGGAAGTTGGAAACACCATATATTTT
CASSQGEVGNTIYF
>TRBV2|.|TRBJ2-4|.
TGTGCCAGCAGTGAAACCGTAGCTTCCAAAAACATTCAGTACTTC
CASSETVASKNIQYF
>TRBV27|.|TRBJ1-1|.
TGTGCCAGCAGCTGGGGTGCCGCAGCTGAAGCTTTCTTT
CASSWGAAAEAFF
>TRBV5-6|.|TRBJ1-2|.
TGTGCCAGCAGCTTAGGGGGGGCCCGTGGCTACACCTTC
CASSLGGARGYTF
>TRBV9|.|TRBJ1-1|.
TGTGCCAGCAGCGTCCGGACGGGGAACACTGAAGCTTTCTTT
CASSVRTGNTEAFF